The source of this T cell receptor (beta chain) is a study of cytomegalovirus exposure and HLA in healthy donors (TCRdb year 2017). For the study in its entirety: According to an earlier analysis of 450 to 650 of the donors, some 170 million T cells yielded 95 million to 140 million unique TCR beta sequences and roughly 280 Gb of sequence data. Of the roughly 420 genotyped donors, 70% to 90% were placed in the genetic ancestry cluster associated with self-reported Caucasian donors. To study patterns of TCR occurrence, a later analysis re-analyzed previously published TCR beta repertoires from more than 550 donors and added high-resolution HLA genotyping. Among roughly 370 genotyped donors of the cohort, an average of 235,054 unique TCR beta nucleotide sequences were sequenced per donor, roughly 20% of them non-productive. A later genetic analysis used genome-wide SNP genotypes for 398 of the 666 donors, treating that subset as a discovery cohort. The study profiled the T cell repertoires of hundreds of subjects by immunosequencing and related them to cytomegalovirus serostatus. Approximately 300 gigabases of sequencing data and tens of millions of unique TCR sequences made up an early release that covered approximately 700 HLA-typed donors. Every repertoire in the discovery cohort had been generated on one and the same sequencing platform. Typing coverage differed by locus: A, B, C, DRB1 and DQB1 were typed in roughly 629-640 donors, DQA1 in about 550, DPA1 in approximately 610, and DPB1 in about 450. To predict cytomegalovirus infection status, the study combined high-throughput TCR immunosequencing, statistical association of individual TCRs with disease status, and machine learning. In the later analysis, no new phenotypic data were used to find candidate immune exposures; instead, reliance was placed on TCR beta sequences and their occurrence across donors. Because of strong linkage in the cohort, a few DR-DQ haplotypes were treated as single units for association and clustering. Donor age, sex, ethnicity and CMV serostatus were compiled alongside the repertoire data. An earlier analysis of 587 of the donors used high-throughput TCR beta sequencing to judge whether each TCR beta V gene segment behaved as functional or pseudogenic. HLA typing included class I and class II loci at four-digit resolution. Besides the first cohort of 666 subjects, a separate validation cohort made up of 90 to 150 different subjects was used. The aim of the study was to test whether cataloging public T cell receptors could identify signatures of past pathogen exposure.

This clone was seen a few times. Its antigen target is currently unknown. No clone much larger than this one lies a single base away; base qualities are absent. The junction carries 17 bases between V and J, which are trimmed by 4 bases and 5 bases respectively. Via the germline V gene, CDR1 is MGHRA and CDR2 YSYEKL. Spanning cysteine to phenylalanine, the CDR3 consists of 15 amino acids. Only CDR3 DNA remains: 45 bases, in frame from the first base. The cohort was made up of 500 to 850 healthy bone marrow donors. At the time of sampling, every cohort member was nominally healthy, though immune exposures that went unrecorded were likely present. The donor tested CMV seropositive and was one of the 289 seropositive cohort members. A peripheral blood sample was provided by each donor, and peripheral blood mononuclear cells were used for TCR beta sequencing. Genomic DNA was extracted from the blood cell samples with the Qiagen DNeasy Blood Extraction Kit.

What the authors observed across the whole study: In a later analysis, HLA-associated TCR beta chains were found to be more clonally expanded and to have lower generation probabilities than equally common non-associated chains. An association between a missense DCLRE1C variant and V-gene and J-gene trimming of TCR beta chains was found in a later genetic analysis and replicated in an independent cohort. Roughly uniform sequencing depth across donors was assumed in presence/absence analyses, although this assumption may not hold. For the cohort, immune exposure information was limited to CMV serostatus. Only TCR beta chains were sequenced in this cohort, and the absence of alpha or paired-chain data limited detectable features. When HLA alleles, especially DR and DQ, strongly co-occurred, attributing TCR associations to individual alleles was difficult. Specific HLA alleles were associated with 15,000 to 20,000 TCR beta sequences at a false discovery rate of 0.05 in a later analysis. Some IMGT-functional V segments, including TRBV6-2 and TRBV6-3, could not be distinguished by the 87-base-pair reads and were therefore excluded. In vitro tests confirmed that a few of the cytomegalovirus-associated TCR beta chains recognize cytomegalovirus antigens. Most TCR sequences were observed very rarely across donors, whereas some public TCRs were present in many individuals. According to the authors, the approach could potentially be generalized to other disease states and immunological phenotypes. Correlated functional status among segregating V segments might be attributable to linkage disequilibrium, but an unknown experimental factor could not be ruled out. Because some donors lacked HLA typing at each locus, the association tests relied only on the typed subset. Cytomegalovirus status was reported to be diagnosed by the classifier with high specificity and sensitivity in both the original and validation cohorts. In a later analysis, several top co-occurrence clusters were reported to appear linked to parvovirus B19, influenza, CMV and Epstein-Barr virus. According to a later analysis, most CMV-associated TCR beta chains appeared to be HLA-restricted, and the HLA associations seemed to be driven largely by CMV exposure. According to a later analysis, TCR association rates differed among HLA loci, with DRB1 alleles showing the most associated TCRs and HLA-C alleles showing the fewest. Broadly in line with IMGT annotations, most TCR beta V segments showed up in productive rearrangements about 87% or about 30% of the time in an earlier analysis of several hundred of the donors. A further reported finding was that TCR beta sequences accurately predicted the HLA-A and HLA-B alleles for most subjects in the first cohort. The study gave a list of about 170 TCR beta chains associated with cytomegalovirus. A cluster of highly shared sequence variants was judged likely to represent a technical artifact of the sequencing pipeline. According to a later genetic analysis, donors in an Asian-associated ancestry cluster had fewer N-insertions in productive TCRs than the roughly 700-donor mean. Because counts were too low, seventeen rarely observed V segments, including chromosome 9 orphons, were excluded from the earlier analysis of several hundred of the donors.

Library generation was performed with the immunoSEQ multiplex PCR assay. The multiplex PCR relied on a mix of 60 forward primers for TCR Vbeta segments and 13 reverse primers for TCR Jbeta segments. The CDR3 region of rearranged TCR beta genes was amplified from genomic DNA with a multiplex PCR assay. On the Illumina HiSeq System, the amplified TCR beta libraries were sequenced as 87-base-pair reads. In the source study's methods: A later analysis counted tens of millions of unique TCR beta chains across the 666 repertoires, and roughly 10 million of these chains were shared by at least two donors. Raw reads were error-corrected and collapsed into unique sequences by a nearest-neighbor algorithm in which closely related sequences were merged to remove PCR and sequencing errors. V, D and J gene segments were assigned by aligning CDR3 sequences to IMGT reference sequences. Each retained sequence needed at least a six-nucleotide match to both a V gene segment and a J gene segment. A rearrangement counted as productive if the CDR3 had no stop codons and remained in frame with V and J, and every other rearrangement counted as non-productive. Following IMGT convention, CDR3 was defined as the stretch from the second conserved V-encoded cysteine up to the conserved J-encoded phenylalanine. The earlier analysis of a few hundred of the donors excluded any sequence lacking an unambiguous match to a single V gene segment. In an earlier analysis of a few hundred of the donors, V segments were called functional above 56.7% productive rearrangements and were called segregating when the between-donor standard deviation exceeded 5%. To diagnose cytomegalovirus status from the catalog of TCR beta chain sequences, a statistical classification framework was built. In a later analysis, TCR nucleotide sequences were compared against IMGT/GENE-DB human TR gene sequences so that V and J genes could be assigned. In a later analysis, CDR3 sequences and most-parsimonious VDJ recombination scenarios were assigned using the TCRdist pipeline. In a later analysis, every TCR beta chain was defined by the combination of its CDR3 amino acid sequence and its V-gene family, and reads without a unique V-gene family were dropped. In a later analysis, approximately 590 highly shared, low-generation-probability nucleotide sequences were removed to address suspected cross-contamination and a sequencing artifact. A later analysis calculated a clonal expansion index for each public chain from normalized within-repertoire ranks of inferred template counts. A later analysis computed generation probabilities with a VDJ recombination model fitted to out-of-frame rearrangements, and checked the results against IGoR. Hypergeometric tests were used in a later analysis to score TCR-TCR, TCR-HLA and TCR-CMV co-occurrence, with a repertoire-size bias correction applied to the TCR pairs. In a later analysis, false discovery rates were estimated by permuting HLA or CMV assignments 20 times. A later analysis grouped co-occurring TCRs with DBSCAN, adding TCRdist sequence similarity when clustering within HLA-allele-positive subsets. Repertoires with fewer than 30,000 or more than 120,000 public chains, plus five repertoires with anomalous nucleotide sharing, were excluded from co-occurrence clustering. The clones in this table, taken by TCRdb from immuneACCESS, are in-frame only. Not every clone is retained; where verified, under half of the shortfall comes from an unresolved V gene, and the cause of the rest is unknown. That table furnishes V, J and clone size, whereas the DNA furnished D and trimming. This sample holds over 150,000 clones; roughly three quarters were observed only once. The leading ten clones occupy about a tenth of the sample.

This TCR derives from a young man in good health and CMV-seropositive. The chain joins TRBV4-1 to TRBJ1-1, with a tentative D gene TRBD1 over 6 matching bases. Sample: PBMCs. The nucleotide sequence reads TGCGCCAGCAGCCCACGAAACCGGGACAAGACTGAAGCTTTCTTT. This is translated as CASSPRNRDKTEAFF.